The rows below give T cell receptor beta chains drawn from one sample of a study of cytomegalovirus exposure and HLA in healthy donors. The repertoire was sequenced with immunoSEQ multiplex PCR; TCRdb's copy has only in-frame clones and lacks some. The sample includes roughly 100,000 clones, 75% to 85% of them seen just once. The sequencing input was PBMCs. Every receptor here comes from a man in his fifties in good health and CMV-seronegative. Both conserved end residues are part of each CDR3.

TRBV27	CASGTGDEKLFF
TRBV20-1	CSTNSYGYTF
TRBV14	CASSPNFWSGVTEAFF
TRBV9	CASSVGGAGASQPQHF
TRBV10-3	CAISEGGVGSDF
TRBV6-1	CASRSFGELFF
TRBV4-2	CASSQDRLYEKLFF
TRBV5-4	CASSSSQGNTEAFF
TRBV7-6	CASSSGQGGGGELFF
TRBV28	CASKGISGGRTGELFF
TRBV4-1	CASSQGLGGGETQYF
TRBV7-8	CASGAVQETQYF
TRBV30	CACQRGQAGNTIYF
TRBV5-1	CASSAGDGDFNEKLFF
TRBV28	CASSSQSDRGGLHF
TRBV5-8	CASSFDGNSPLHF
TRBV5-1	CASSSRGGEQYF
TRBV6-6	CASTPRGLEGYTF
TRBV18	CASSGTGNSNQPQHF
TRBV10-2	CASRNRGPGYGYTF
TRBV13	CASSSAIISPLHF
TRBV14	CASSPERTDTQYF
TRBV19	CASSTRQGENSPLHF
TRBV2	CASTQDRVRTDTQYF
TRBV15	CATSRDLGETQYF
TRBV27	CASSSGGGQASYNEQFF